This T cell receptor beta chain is drawn from a study of T cell responses to AZD1222 COVID-19 vaccine. Repertoires were generated with immunoSEQ multiplex PCR, while TCRdb's copy carries only in-frame clones and drops some. The sample consists of just over 150,000 clones, around nine tenths of them appearing once. With respect to this clone: Its antigen is as yet unknown.

General study points: Sampled repertoires all dated from after the peak T cell response. Spike-specific TCR breadth and depth rose after two AZD1222 doses. The study reported that nearly half of spike-specific TCRs target unmutated variant regions.

V lost 8 bases and J lost 2; bases outside the gene matches: 9. The CDR3 has 15 residues. Per the germline V gene, CDR1 is SEHNR and CDR2 is FQNEAQ (reference sequence). Some second doses came at about 4 weeks and others at about 12 weeks; these were pooled. The sequence was collected from an adult who received the AZD1222 COVID-19 vaccine. The input for sequencing was peripheral blood, taken 28 days after the second AZD1222 dose. V usage is TRBV7-9 and J usage is TRBJ2-5; 9 nucleotides match TRBD2. DNA of the CDR3: TGTGCCAGCGGGTTTGCGGGGGGGCAACAAGAGACCCAGTACTTC. It encodes CASGFAGGQQETQYF.